The next 12 T cell receptor beta chains were all read from a single sample in a study of radiation and T cells in renal cell carcinoma. The protocol was immunoSEQ multiplex PCR, while the TCRdb copy is restricted to in-frame clones and leaves out a portion. The sample has under 6,500 clones, approximately 60% seen once. Regarding treatment: 15 Gy SBRT to primary tumor, nephrectomy 4 weeks later. This material consisted of tumor tissue, taken from a patient whose treatment included radiotherapy and nephrectomy. These receptors all stem from a man aged 60 to 75 with renal cell carcinoma.

The chain's CDR3 is CASSSGAANYGYTF. DNA of the CDR3: TGTGCCAGCAGCTCGGGAGCAGCTAACTATGGCTACACCTTC. The V gene is TRBV11-1, the J gene TRBJ1-2; D is uncertain. Germline V gene data show CDR1 as SGHAT and CDR2 as FQDESV (reference sequence). The V end lost 4 bases, the J end lost 0 bases, and 9 bases lay between the germline ends. The CDR3 is 14 residues long.

The chain recombines TRBV7-9 with TRBJ2-7, with 7 bases aligning to TRBD2. This CDR3 has 13 amino acids. The V segment lost 5 bases and the J segment 5 bases; nucleotides outside the gene matches: 6. The germline V gene has CDR1 SEHNR and CDR2 FQNEAQ (reference sequence). CDR3 sequence reads: CASSHGTTHEQYF. CDR3 DNA: TGTGCCAGCAGCCACGGGACTACCCACGAGCAGTACTTC.

This chain joins TRBV7-2 and TRBJ2-1; TRBD2 matches at 7 bases. The CDR3 runs 13 residues. Germline CDR1 reads SGHTA; CDR2 reads FQGNSA. The V and J ends lost 5 bases and 9 bases, in that order; junction bases with no gene match: 7. CDR3 coding DNA: TGTGCCAGCAGCCAAGACTCTAGCGGTGAGCAGTTCTTC. Its protein product is CASSQDSSGEQFF.

V usage is TRBV7-9 and J usage is TRBJ2-2; 8 bases align to TRBD2. V trimming: 5 bases; J trimming: 2 bases; junction bases outside the gene matches: 7. The CDR3 spans 16 residues. CDR1 is SEHNR and CDR2 is FQNEAQ in the germline V gene (reference sequence). CDR3 region: CASSQEGTSNTGELFF. In DNA form, the CDR3 reads TGTGCCAGCAGCCAAGAAGGGACTAGTAACACCGGGGAGCTGTTTTTT.

This chain links TRBV10-3 with TRBJ2-6, with TRBD1 matching 10 bases. Per germline, CDR1 ENHRY and CDR2 SYGVKD. Unmatched junction bases numbered 4, after V lost 7 bases and J lost 10 bases. This CDR3 has 13 residues. The CDR3 DNA reads TGTGCCATCACGGGGGGACAGGGGAACGTCCTGACTTTC. Translating gives CAITGGQGNVLTF.

The rearrangement joins TRBV2 to TRBJ1-1; no firm D call. The V end lost 8 bases, the J end lost 0 bases, and 10 bases lay between the germline ends. CDR1 is SNHLY and CDR2 is FYNNEI in the germline V gene. CDR3 size: 13 residues. In nucleotides, the CDR3 is TGTGCCAGCCTGCAGGCCGTGAACACTGAAGCTTTCTTT. Residues: CASLQAVNTEAFF.

The chain has TRBV6-5 and TRBJ1-2; D might be TRBD1 (6 bases). Germline CDR1 is MNHEY and CDR2 is SVGAGI. V gave up 5 bases and J gave up 4 bases, with 17 bases separating them. The CDR3 sequence is 15 residues long. CDR3: CASSPSGADSYGYTF. DNA of the CDR3: TGTGCCAGCAGTCCCTCAGGGGCGGACTCCTATGGCTACACCTTC.

The rearrangement uses TRBV27 and TRBJ2-1, with 15 bases matching TRBD2. V was pared by 1 base and J by 10 bases, with 8 bases of the junction left unmatched. The CDR3 is 17 amino acids. Germline loops: CDR1 MNHEY, CDR2 SMNVEV (reference sequence). The CDR3 DNA follows: TGTGCCAGCAGTTTATTGTGGGGGACTAGCGGGAGGAGGGAGCAGTTCTTC. The encoded protein is CASSLLWGTSGRREQFF.

The chain links TRBV5-5 to TRBJ2-3, with 10 bases fitting TRBD2. J lost 4 bases, V lost 0 bases, and 5 bases had no gene match. The CDR3 totals 16 residues. Germline CDR1 and CDR2: SGHKS and YYEKEE (reference sequence). CDR3 loop: CASSLVASGSADTQYF. CDR3 DNA sequence: TGTGCCAGCAGCTTGGTGGCTAGCGGGAGTGCAGATACGCAGTATTTT.

This CDR3 is CASSLWWGPGEKLFF. In DNA form, the CDR3 reads TGTGCCAGCAGCCTTTGGTGGGGTCCCGGGGAAAAACTGTTTTTT. J is TRBJ1-4 and V is TRBV7-8; no clear D. The germline V and J ends were trimmed by 5 bases and 8 bases, with 18 bases remaining between them. Germline V gene lookup returns CDR1 SGHVS and CDR2 FQNEAQ. The CDR3 is 15 amino acids.

This clone appeared a few times. V usage is TRBV6-1 and J usage is TRBJ1-1; D gene unclear. The germline CDR1 and CDR2 sequences are MNHNS and SASEGT. V lost 7 bases and J lost 3, with 9 bases in between. This CDR3 is built from 12 residues. CDR3 loop: CASMLGHTEAFF. The CDR3 DNA follows: TGTGCCAGCATGTTAGGGCACACTGAAGCTTTCTTT.

The chain links TRBV10-3 to TRBJ2-1; 10 nucleotides align to TRBD2. The CDR3 has 15 amino acids. V was pared by 3 bases and J by 8 bases, with 7 bases of the junction left unmatched. Germline CDR1 ENHRY, CDR2 SYGVKD. The CDR3 reads CAISDPSGSSDEQFF. The CDR3 region has the DNA TGTGCCATCAGTGATCCTAGCGGGAGTTCCGATGAGCAGTTCTTC.